The 14 T cell receptor beta chains given below trace back to one sample, sequenced in a study of blood T cell repertoires in COVID-19. Clones were read by immunoSEQ multiplex PCR, and TCRdb kept only the in-frame ones, dropping some. The table shows over 75,000 clones, with around four fifths occurring only once. Specimen: peripheral blood. These receptors all stem from a human donor in a cohort sampled during active COVID-19.

The V call is TRBV13, the J call TRBJ2-3, with 11 bases aligning to TRBD2. Trimming at V came to 2 bases and at J to 2 bases, leaving 3 bases not matched to a gene. The germline V gene has CDR1 PRHDT and CDR2 FYEKMQ (reference sequence). The CDR3 sequence is 16 residues long. In nucleotides, the CDR3 is TGTGCCAGCAGCTTAAGACTAGCGGGAAACACAGATACGCAGTATTTT. Encoded protein: CASSLRLAGNTDTQYF. The full variable domain, rest sourced from reference TRBV13 and TRBJ2-3, is AAGVIQSPRHLIKEKRETATLKCYPIPRHDTVYWYQQGPGQDPQFLISFYEKMQSDKGSIPDRFSAQQFSDYHSELNMSSLELGDSALYFCASSLRLAGNTDTQYFGPGTRLTVL.

The chain has TRBV7-6 and TRBJ2-7, with unresolved D. The V gene's germline CDR1 is SGHVS and CDR2 FNYEAQ. This CDR3 contains 15 residues. V lost 4 bases and J lost 0, with 13 bases in between. The CDR3 DNA reads TGTGCCAGCAGCTCCGAGGCGGTGGGCTCCTACGAGCAGTACTTC. It translates to CASSSEAVGSYEQYF.

The chain joins TRBV13 to TRBJ1-1; TRBD1 might be the D (5 bases). Trimming removed 7 bases from V and 2 bases from J, with 17 bases in between. From germline, CDR1 is PRHDT and CDR2 FYEKMQ (reference sequence). The CDR3 has 15 amino acids. The CDR3 bases are TGTGCCAGCACCCTTCGCGGGGGGATTAACACTGAAGCTTTCTTT. This sequence encodes CASTLRGGINTEAFF.

The CDR3 DNA follows: TGTGCCAGTAGTGCCCCTGCCAGCGGAGCCTACGAGCAGTACTTC. Its translation is CASSAPASGAYEQYF. The chain combines TRBV19 with TRBJ2-7, with D perhaps matching TRBD2 (5 bases). The CDR3 runs 15 residues. V dropped 5 bases and J dropped 2 bases, with 16 bases sitting between them. Germline assignment: CDR1 LNHDA and CDR2 SQIVND (reference sequence).

The rearrangement uses TRBV7-9 and TRBJ2-3; 7 positions agree with TRBD2. CDR1 is SEHNR, CDR2 FQNEAQ, per germline (reference sequence). The CDR3 is made up of 15 amino acids. V dropped 2 bases and J dropped 1; count of bases not matched to a gene: 3. As DNA, the CDR3 is TGTGCCAGCAGCTTACGTGGGAGGGGCACAGATACGCAGTATTTT. This translates into CASSLRGRGTDTQYF.

This chain uses TRBV5-4 with TRBJ2-3; 10 positions match TRBD2. The V gene end was trimmed by 4 bases and the J gene end by 0 bases; junction bases not matched to a gene: 5. CDR1 SGHNT and CDR2 YYREEE come from the germline V gene (reference sequence). The CDR3 loop spans 16 amino acids. This CDR3 reads CASSARLAGSTDTQYF. The CDR3 nucleotides read TGTGCCAGCAGCGCAAGACTAGCGGGTAGCACAGATACGCAGTATTTT.

The genes are TRBV9 and TRBJ2-7; 10 bases agree with TRBD1. CDR1 is SGDLS and CDR2 is YYNGEE in the germline V gene. V was pared by 3 bases and J by 7 bases, with 10 bases of the junction left unmatched. The CDR3 loop spans 15 amino acids. CDR3 sequence: CASSARTDRGEEQYF. In DNA form, the CDR3 reads TGTGCCAGCAGCGCCCGAACGGACAGGGGGGAAGAGCAGTACTTC.

The genes are TRBV29-1 and TRBJ2-7; D is possibly TRBD2 (6 bases). V was pared by 4 bases and J by 4 bases, with 14 bases between. Per the germline V gene, CDR1 is SQVTM and CDR2 is ANQGSEA. The CDR3 runs 13 residues. The CDR3: CSVGFSGGYEQYF. The CDR3 nucleotides read TGCAGCGTTGGGTTCTCCGGGGGTTACGAGCAGTACTTC.

The chain is built from TRBV5-1 and TRBJ2-1, with TRBD2 matching over 8 bases. CDR3 length: 19 amino acids. The germline gives CDR1 SGHRS, CDR2 YFSETQ. Losses at the gene ends were 0 bases for V and 2 bases for J; bases not matched to a gene: 13. Here the CDR3 DNA reads TGCGCCAGCAGCTTGGCCGGCCCTACGGGACTAGGGACCTACAATGAGCAGTTCTTC. Translating it yields CASSLAGPTGLGTYNEQFF.

The chain recombines TRBV6-1 with TRBJ2-1, with TRBD1 matching over 10 bases. In germline, CDR1 is MNHNS, CDR2 SASEGT. The junction had 11 bases not matched to a gene; V was cut back by 3 bases and J by 0 bases. The CDR3 has 19 amino acids. The DNA of the CDR3 is TGTGCCAGCAGTGATCAAAGGACAGGGGGATTAAGCTCCTACAATGAGCAGTTCTTC. It yields the protein CASSDQRTGGLSSYNEQFF.

J is TRBJ1-2 and V is TRBV28; D is unresolved. The CDR3 consists of 15 residues. The germline V gene encodes CDR1 MDHEN and CDR2 SYDVKM. Trimming left V 3 bases short and J 4 bases short, with 15 bases between. The CDR3 DNA follows: TGTGCCAGCAGTTTTAGCGCGACCGACCTCTATGGCTACACCTTC. As protein: CASSFSATDLYGYTF.

The V gene is TRBV18, the J gene TRBJ1-5; perhaps TRBD1 as D (5 bases). This CDR3 contains 13 residues. The germline gives CDR1 KGHSH, CDR2 LQKENI. V was cut by 0 bases and J by 9 bases, with 9 bases left in between. CDR3 nucleotide sequence: TGTGCCAGCTCACCACCCCAGGGATGGCCCCAGCATTTT. Its protein is CASSPPQGWPQHF.

On this clone: This specimen includes other DNA sequences encoding the same CDR3. The rearrangement uses TRBV6-4 and TRBJ1-2, with 9 bases identical to TRBD1. CDR3 size: 15 residues. The junction had 8 bases not matched to a gene; V was cut back by 6 bases and J by 3 bases. Germline CDR1 is MRHNA and CDR2 is SNTAGT. The CDR3 loop is CASSHRQGGDYGYTF. The CDR3 coding sequence is TGTGCCAGCAGCCATCGACAGGGGGGAGACTATGGCTACACCTTC.

The CDR3 coding sequence is TGTGCCAGCAGCCGCGGGAGGAACACTGAAGCTTTCTTT. This gives the protein CASSRGRNTEAFF. The V call is TRBV9, the J call TRBJ1-1, with D unresolved. The V gene's germline CDR1 is SGDLS and CDR2 YYNGEE. This CDR3 contains 13 residues. V was shortened by 4 bases and J by 1 base, with 8 bases between the two germline ends. Together with reference TRBV9 and TRBJ1-1, the CDR3 gives the full variable domain: DSGVTQTPKHLITATGQRVTLRCSPRSGDLSVYWYQQSLDQGLQFLIQYYNGEERAKGNILERFSAQQFPDLHSELNLSSLELGDSALYFCASSRGRNTEAFFGQGTRLTVV.